Below, 22 T cell receptor beta chains from the same sample are listed, as sequenced in a study of Ad26.COV2.S vaccination and SARS-CoV-2 variants. As for treatment: around 19 received Ad26.COV2.S at low or high dose, single or two shots; five or six received placebo; per-sample allocation not given. Sampling took place 63 days after the first vaccine or placebo injection. Clones were sequenced by immunoSEQ multiplex PCR, and TCRdb holds only the in-frame ones, with some missing. Counted here are more than 400,000 clones, about 92% occurring once; the ten biggest clones make up more than 1.5%. The sample consisted of peripheral blood, taken in a trial of Ad26.COV2.S vaccine versus placebo. These receptors originate from a person aged 18-60 years who received the Ad26.COV2.S COVID-19 vaccine or a placebo.

V and J are TRBV19 and TRBJ2-1; 7 positions agree with TRBD2. V shed 3 bases, J shed 0 bases, and the junction held 8 bases outside the gene matches. The CDR3 contains 17 residues. Germline CDR1 and CDR2: LNHDA and SQIVND (reference sequence). CDR3 loop: CASSILGGDFSYNEQFF. CDR3 DNA: TGTGCCAGTAGTATCCTGGGGGGGGATTTCTCCTACAATGAGCAGTTCTTC.

In its sample, this clone was seen once. The V gene is TRBV28, the J gene TRBJ2-2; D tentatively reads TRBD1 or TRBD2 (5 bases each). V lost 5 bases and J lost 4, with 11 bases in between. This CDR3 contains 14 residues. The germline CDR1 and CDR2 sequences are MDHEN and SYDVKM. The CDR3 sequence: CASSPGGPTGELFF. The CDR3 DNA sequence: TGTGCCAGCAGTCCTGGGGGTCCCACCGGGGAGCTGTTTTTT.

This chain joins TRBV7-8 and TRBJ1-1; D gene unclear. With 2 bases removed from V and 2 bases from J, the gap between germline ends came to 21 bases. CDR1 and CDR2 (germline): SGHVS, FQNEAQ. The CDR3 runs to 18 residues. In DNA form, the CDR3 reads TGTGCCAGCAGCTTATTTTATCAACGGAAACTGATAAACACTGAAGCTTTCTTT. This gives the protein CASSLFYQRKLINTEAFF.

The rearrangement joins TRBV30 to TRBJ2-7; 7 nucleotides agree with TRBD2. This CDR3 spans 12 amino acids. J gave up 0 bases and V 7 bases, and 3 bases lay outside the gene matches. Germline values: CDR1 GTSNPN, CDR2 SVGIG (reference sequence). CDR3 DNA: TGTGCCTCCGGGGGGAGCTCCTACGAGCAGTACTTC. This codes for CASGGSSYEQYF.

The chain carries TRBV28 and TRBJ2-7, with D possibly being TRBD1 or TRBD2 (5 bases each). Trimming pared 1 base from V and 0 bases from J, leaving 10 bases between. Germline V gene data show CDR1 as MDHEN and CDR2 as SYDVKM. This CDR3 region has 15 residues. CDR3 sequence reads: CASSLLGEFSYEQYF. CDR3 in DNA: TGTGCCAGCAGTTTATTAGGGGAGTTCTCCTACGAGCAGTACTTC.

The V and J genes are TRBV18 and TRBJ2-3; 8 nucleotides match TRBD2. The germline CDR1 and CDR2 sequences are KGHSH and LQKENI. Unmatched junction bases numbered 2, after V lost 6 bases and J lost 0 bases. The length of the CDR3 is 14 residues. CDR3 sequence (DNA): TGTGCCAGCTCTAGCGGGGATAGCACAGATACGCAGTATTTT. Translating gives CASSSGDSTDTQYF.

The chain has TRBV27 and TRBJ1-1, with D unresolved. Trimming stripped 5 bases from V and 0 bases from J, with 7 bases between. The germline V gene encodes CDR1 MNHEY and CDR2 SMNVEV (reference sequence). This CDR3 region has 13 residues. CDR3 in DNA: TGTGCCAGCAGTGAGATAGTGAACACTGAAGCTTTCTTT. It translates to CASSEIVNTEAFF.

This chain connects TRBV25-1 to TRBJ2-5; the D gene is possibly TRBD1 (5 bases). Per the germline V gene, CDR1 is MGHDK and CDR2 is SYGVNS. V was cut by 5 bases and J by 5 bases, with 18 bases left in between. This CDR3 has 15 amino acids. The CDR3, as DNA: TGTGCCAGCAGTTATCGGGCAGGGTTTGGGGAGACCCAGTACTTC. It is translated as CASSYRAGFGETQYF.

The chain has TRBV30 and TRBJ2-3, with TRBD2 matching over 12 bases. After removal of 5 bases from V and 4 bases from J, the junction contained 4 bases not matched to a gene. Per the germline V gene, CDR1 is GTSNPN and CDR2 is SVGIG (reference sequence). This CDR3 has 14 residues. The DNA of the CDR3 is TGTGCCTGGTGGACTAGCGGGGTTGCAGATACGCAGTATTTT. Translated: CAWWTSGVADTQYF.

This chain uses TRBV11-2 with TRBJ2-7, with TRBD1 matching over 9 bases. Germline CDR1 and CDR2: SGHAT and FQNNGV. With 8 bases clipped from V and 4 bases from J, the junction kept 3 bases outside the gene matches. CDR3 length: 12 residues. The CDR3 sequence is CASGQGWYEQYF. The DNA for the CDR3 is TGTGCCAGCGGACAGGGGTGGTACGAGCAGTACTTC.

The chain employs TRBV2 and TRBJ2-7; 9 bases match TRBD1. The CDR3 spans 15 residues. V dropped 7 bases and J dropped 2; count of bases not matched to a gene: 9. CDR1 is SNHLY and CDR2 is FYNNEI in the germline V gene. CDR3 region: CASKKEGQGPYEQYF. CDR3 sequence (DNA): TGTGCCAGCAAAAAGGAGGGACAGGGACCCTACGAGCAGTACTTC.

V usage is TRBV28 and J usage is TRBJ1-2; D is uncertain. The V gene's germline CDR1 is MDHEN and CDR2 SYDVKM. The CDR3 contains 13 residues. Trimming took 1 base from V and 3 from J, leaving 6 bases between them. The CDR3 nucleotides read TGTGCCAGCAGTTTATCGGGGTACTATGGCTACACCTTC. Translated: CASSLSGYYGYTF.

The V gene is TRBV28, the J gene TRBJ2-3, with unresolved D. This CDR3 has 18 residues. The germline gives CDR1 MDHEN, CDR2 SYDVKM. V lost 6 bases and J lost 7, with 29 bases in between. CDR3 bases: TGTGCCAGCAGCAACGACAACCTATACACTTCCCAAAGGAATACGCAGTATTTT. Protein sequence: CASSNDNLYTSQRNTQYF.

The chain joins TRBV6-2 or TRBV6-3 to TRBJ2-1; 8 bases fit TRBD2. Unmatched junction bases numbered 6, after V lost 6 bases and J lost 5 bases. The CDR3 consists of 14 residues. The germline gives CDR1 MNHEY, CDR2 SVGEGT. CDR3 sequence: CASSIGRGHNEQFF. Here the CDR3 DNA reads TGTGCCAGCAGCATCGGGAGGGGACACAATGAGCAGTTCTTC.

This rearrangement joins TRBV5-1 to TRBJ2-5; D gene uncertain. The germline V and J ends were trimmed by 0 bases and 5 bases, with 11 bases remaining between them. The CDR3 runs to 14 residues. In germline, CDR1 is SGHRS, CDR2 YFSETQ. CDR3: CASSLDPVGETQYF. For the CDR3, the DNA is TGCGCCAGCAGCTTGGACCCGGTTGGGGAGACCCAGTACTTC. The whole variable domain, remainder taken from reference TRBV5-1 and TRBJ2-5, is KAGVTQTPRYLIKTRGQQVTLSCSPISGHRSVSWYQQTPGQGLQFLFEYFSETQRNKGNFPGRFSGRQFSNSRSEMNVSTLELGDSALYLCASSLDPVGETQYFGPGTRLLVL.

The chain combines TRBV5-5 with TRBJ2-7; tentative D call: TRBD1 (5 bases). CDR3 size: 13 residues. Deletions cut 3 bases from V and 2 bases from J, with 9 bases between. Per germline, CDR1 SGHKS and CDR2 YYEKEE (reference sequence). CDR3 nucleotide sequence: TGTGCCAGCAGCTACCGACAGCCCTACGAGCAGTACTTC. Translation: CASSYRQPYEQYF.

This sequence joins TRBV4-1 and TRBJ2-1; D gene uncertain. Germline V gives CDR1 MGHRA, CDR2 YSYEKL. The CDR3 covers 12 residues. V shed 0 bases and J shed 9 bases, with 6 bases lying between them. CDR3 coding DNA: TGCGCCAGCAGCCAAGATCACAGTGAGCAGTTCTTC. This gives the protein CASSQDHSEQFF.

V is TRBV23-1 and J is TRBJ2-1; D uncertain. TRBV23-1 is classed as an ORF, of uncertain function. CDR3 length equals 13 residues. Trimming took 0 bases from V and 6 from J, leaving 6 bases between them. Here the CDR3 DNA reads TGCGCCAGCAGTCAATCAGGCGGCAATGAGCAGTTCTTC. Amino acid sequence: CASSQSGGNEQFF.

Worth noting for this clone: The identical CDR3 is also encoded by other nucleotide sequences in the sample. The chain has TRBV11-2 and TRBJ2-2; D possibly corresponds to TRBD2 (7 bases). Germline assignment: CDR1 SGHAT and CDR2 FQNNGV. The CDR3 has 16 amino acids. Trimming removed 5 bases at V and 2 bases at J, with 15 bases between. DNA of the CDR3: TGTGCCAGCAGCCGGGGGGCAGGTACCAACACCGGGGAGCTGTTTTTT. Its translation is CASSRGAGTNTGELFF. Combining the CDR3 with reference TRBV11-2 and TRBJ2-2 gives the whole variable domain EAGVAQSPRYKIIEKRQSVAFWCNPISGHATLYWYQQILGQGPKLLIQFQNNGVVDDSQLPKDRFSAERLKGVDSTLKIQPAKLEDSAVYLCASSRGAGTNTGELFFGEGSRLTVL.

In its sample, this clone was seen a few times. This chain joins TRBV11-2 and TRBJ1-4, with TRBD1 identical over 10 bases. The V and J ends lost 6 bases and 6 bases, in that order; junction bases with no gene match: 4. CDR1 and CDR2 (germline): SGHAT, FQNNGV. This CDR3 has 14 residues. The CDR3 here is CASRPDRGHEKLFF. The CDR3 DNA reads as TGTGCCAGCAGGCCAGACAGGGGGCATGAAAAACTGTTTTTT.

This chain joins TRBV5-4 and TRBJ2-7, with TRBD2 as a possible D gene (5 bases). CDR3 length: 11 residues. Germline V lookup: CDR1 SGHNT, CDR2 YYREEE (reference sequence). Trimming cost V 7 bases and J 4 bases, with 9 bases left between them. The CDR3 reads CASAGRYEQYF. The CDR3 nucleotides are TGTGCCAGCGCGGGTAGGTACGAGCAGTACTTC. Based on the CDR3 plus reference TRBV5-4 and TRBJ2-7, the full variable domain is ETGVTQSPTHLIKTRGQQVTLRCSSQSGHNTVSWYQQALGQGPQFIFQYYREEENGRGNFPPRFSGLQFPNYSSELNVNALELDDSALYLCASAGRYEQYFGPGTRLTVT.

This chain uses TRBV7-9 with TRBJ2-7, with D unclear. The V gene's germline CDR1 is SEHNR and CDR2 FQNEAQ (reference sequence). Trimming took off 5 bases at V and 0 bases at J, with 8 bases between the two ends. This CDR3 is 13 amino acids long. The CDR3 region has the DNA TGTGCCAGCAGCGCCCACAACTCCTACGAGCAGTACTTC. It translates to CASSAHNSYEQYF. The entire variable domain, with the rest obtained from reference TRBV7-9 and TRBJ2-7, is as follows: DTGVSQNPRHKITKRGQNVTFRCDPISEHNRLYWYRQTLGQGPEFLTYFQNEAQLEKSRLLSDRFSAERPKGSFSTLEIQRTEQGDSAMYLCASSAHNSYEQYFGPGTRLTVT.